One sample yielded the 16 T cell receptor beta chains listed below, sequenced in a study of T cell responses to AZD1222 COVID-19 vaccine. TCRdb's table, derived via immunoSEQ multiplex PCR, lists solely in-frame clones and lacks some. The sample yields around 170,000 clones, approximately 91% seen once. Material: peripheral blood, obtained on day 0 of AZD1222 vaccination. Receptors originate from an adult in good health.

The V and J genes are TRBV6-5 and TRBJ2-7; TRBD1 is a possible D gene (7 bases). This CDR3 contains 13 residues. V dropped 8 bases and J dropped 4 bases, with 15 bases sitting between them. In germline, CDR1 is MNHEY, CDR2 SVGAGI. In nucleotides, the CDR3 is TGTGCCAGCGAGACAGGGAGGAGGTACGAGCAGTACTTC. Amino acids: CASETGRRYEQYF.

The CDR3 DNA follows: TGTGCCAGCAGTCAGGGACTTGATGGTGAAGCTTTCTTT. It yields the protein CASSQGLDGEAFF. V is TRBV6-1 and J is TRBJ1-1; a weak D match, TRBD1 (5 bases). Germline V lookup: CDR1 MNHNS, CDR2 SASEGT. The CDR3 is made up of 13 amino acids. Trimming removed 5 bases from V and 7 bases from J, with 14 bases in between.

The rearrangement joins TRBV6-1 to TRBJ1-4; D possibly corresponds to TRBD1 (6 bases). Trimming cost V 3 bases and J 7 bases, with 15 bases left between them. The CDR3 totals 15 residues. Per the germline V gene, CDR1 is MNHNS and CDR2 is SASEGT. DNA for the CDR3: TGTGCCAGCAGTGACGTGGACAGATTGGGTGAAAAACTGTTTTTT. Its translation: CASSDVDRLGEKLFF.

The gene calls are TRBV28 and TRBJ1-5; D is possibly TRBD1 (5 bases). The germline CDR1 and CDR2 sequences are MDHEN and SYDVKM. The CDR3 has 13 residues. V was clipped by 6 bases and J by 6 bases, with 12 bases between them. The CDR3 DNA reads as TGTGCCAGCAGCCGGGGGGGTCCTCAGCCCCAGCATTTT. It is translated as CASSRGGPQPQHF.

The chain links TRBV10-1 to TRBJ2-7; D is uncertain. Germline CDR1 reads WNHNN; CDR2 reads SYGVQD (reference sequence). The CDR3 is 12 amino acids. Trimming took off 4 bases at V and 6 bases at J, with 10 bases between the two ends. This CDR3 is CASSGAVGEQYF. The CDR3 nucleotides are TGCGCCAGCAGTGGCGCCGTCGGCGAGCAGTACTTC.

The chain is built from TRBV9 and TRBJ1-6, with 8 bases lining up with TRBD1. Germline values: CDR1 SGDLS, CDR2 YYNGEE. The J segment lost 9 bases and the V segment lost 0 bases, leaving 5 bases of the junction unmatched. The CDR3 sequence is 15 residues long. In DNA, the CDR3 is TGTGCCAGCAGCGTAGGGGGACAGGATTTTTCACCCCTCCACTTT. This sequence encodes CASSVGGQDFSPLHF.

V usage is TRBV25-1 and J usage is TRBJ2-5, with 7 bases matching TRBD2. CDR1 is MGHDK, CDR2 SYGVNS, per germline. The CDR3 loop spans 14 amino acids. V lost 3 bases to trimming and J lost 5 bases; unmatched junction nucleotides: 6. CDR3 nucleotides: TGTGCCAGCAGTGAGGCGGGAGTTGGGGAGACCCAGTACTTC. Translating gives CASSEAGVGETQYF.

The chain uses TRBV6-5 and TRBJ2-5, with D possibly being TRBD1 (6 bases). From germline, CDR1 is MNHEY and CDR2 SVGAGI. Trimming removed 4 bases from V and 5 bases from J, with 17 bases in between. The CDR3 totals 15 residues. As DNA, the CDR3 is TGTGCCAGCAGTTGGGCAGGGGATAGGTTGGAGACCCAGTACTTC. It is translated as CASSWAGDRLETQYF.

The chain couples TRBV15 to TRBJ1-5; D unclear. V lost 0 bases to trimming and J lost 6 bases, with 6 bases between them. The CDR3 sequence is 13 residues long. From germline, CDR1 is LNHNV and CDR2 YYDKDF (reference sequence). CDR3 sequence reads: CATSRDRGQPQHF. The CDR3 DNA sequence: TGTGCCACCAGCAGAGATCGGGGTCAGCCCCAGCATTTT.

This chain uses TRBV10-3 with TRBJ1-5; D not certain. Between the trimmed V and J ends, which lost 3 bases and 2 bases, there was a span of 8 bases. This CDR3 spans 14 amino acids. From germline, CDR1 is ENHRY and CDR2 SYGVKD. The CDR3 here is CAISESQGNQPQHF. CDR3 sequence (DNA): TGTGCCATCAGTGAATCTCAGGGCAATCAGCCCCAGCATTTT.

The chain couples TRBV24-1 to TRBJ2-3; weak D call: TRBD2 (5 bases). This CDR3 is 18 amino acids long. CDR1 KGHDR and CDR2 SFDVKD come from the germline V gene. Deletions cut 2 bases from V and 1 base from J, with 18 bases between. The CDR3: CATSDSRGSVKGTDTQYF. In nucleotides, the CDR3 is TGTGCCACCAGTGATTCCCGGGGTAGCGTTAAAGGCACAGATACGCAGTATTTT.

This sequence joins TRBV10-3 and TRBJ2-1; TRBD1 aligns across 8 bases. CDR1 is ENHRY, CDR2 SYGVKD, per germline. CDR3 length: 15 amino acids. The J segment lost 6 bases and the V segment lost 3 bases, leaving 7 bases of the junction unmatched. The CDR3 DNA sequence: TGTGCCATCAGTGACAGGGGGCTGTCTGGCAATGAGCAGTTCTTC. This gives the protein CAISDRGLSGNEQFF.

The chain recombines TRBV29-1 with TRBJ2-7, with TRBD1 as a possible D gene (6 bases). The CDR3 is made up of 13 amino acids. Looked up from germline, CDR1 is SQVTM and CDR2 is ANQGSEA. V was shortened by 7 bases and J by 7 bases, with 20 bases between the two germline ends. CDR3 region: CSADVGRGGEQYF. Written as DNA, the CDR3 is TGCAGCGCTGACGTCGGCAGGGGTGGAGAGCAGTACTTC.

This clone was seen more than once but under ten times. CDR3 loop: CASSLSSAQEAFF. In DNA, the CDR3 is TGTGCCAGCAGTTTAAGCTCGGCACAGGAAGCTTTCTTT. The chain combines TRBV12-3 or TRBV12-4 with TRBJ1-1; D gene uncertain. Trimming removed 2 bases from V and 8 bases from J, with 12 bases in between. The CDR3 loop spans 13 amino acids.

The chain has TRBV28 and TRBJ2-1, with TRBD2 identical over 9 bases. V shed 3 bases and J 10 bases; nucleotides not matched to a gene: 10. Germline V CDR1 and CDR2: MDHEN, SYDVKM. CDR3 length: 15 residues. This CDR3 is CASSLGGWTSEEQFF. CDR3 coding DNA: TGTGCCAGCAGTTTGGGGGGTTGGACTAGCGAGGAGCAGTTCTTC. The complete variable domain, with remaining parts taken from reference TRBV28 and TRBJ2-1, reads DVKVTQSSRYLVKRTGEKVFLECVQDMDHENMFWYRQDPGLGLRLIYFSYDVKMKEKGDIPEGYSVSREKKERFSLILESASTNQTSMYLCASSLGGWTSEEQFFGPGTRLTVL.

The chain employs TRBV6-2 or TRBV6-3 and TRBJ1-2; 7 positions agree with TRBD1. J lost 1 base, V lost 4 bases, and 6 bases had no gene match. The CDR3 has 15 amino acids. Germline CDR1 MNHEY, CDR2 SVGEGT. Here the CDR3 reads CASSSWTGLNYGYTF. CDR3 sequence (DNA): TGTGCCAGCAGTTCCTGGACAGGCCTTAACTATGGCTACACCTTC.